These 15 T cell receptor beta chains share one sample of origin, sequenced in a study of blood T cell repertoires in COVID-19. The table came from immunoSEQ multiplex PCR; TCRdb's copy has only in-frame clones and leaves some out. The profile shows some 170,000 clones, roughly 88% of them singletons. Sequencing used PBMCs or T cells enriched from blood (not recorded which). The receptors stem from a man aged 45-65 years who had recovered from COVID-19.

CDR3 DNA sequence: TGCGCCAGCAGCGGTCTCGGACTAGCGGGGCATGAGCAGTTCTTC. It codes for CASSGLGLAGHEQFF. The J gene is TRBJ2-1, the V gene TRBV10-2, with 12 bases aligning to TRBD2. The trim removed 6 bases at V and 8 bases at J, leaving 8 bases unmatched. Germline-derived CDR1 and CDR2 are WSHSY and SAAADI. The length of the CDR3 is 15 residues.

The rearrangement joins TRBV19 to TRBJ1-5, with 7 bases aligning to TRBD1. V was clipped by 8 bases and J by 0 bases; unmatched bases: 19. CDR3 length: 19 residues. Germline values: CDR1 LNHDA, CDR2 SQIVND (reference sequence). The DNA for the CDR3 is TGTGCCAGTTCCATTCTTAGGGGACAGACCTTTTATAGCAATCAGCCCCAGCATTTT. Protein sequence: CASSILRGQTFYSNQPQHF.

V is TRBV19 and J is TRBJ1-5, with D uncertain. CDR3 length equals 13 residues. The germline V and J ends were trimmed by 8 bases and 7 bases, with 15 bases remaining between them. The germline V gene has CDR1 LNHDA and CDR2 SQIVND (reference sequence). Written as DNA, the CDR3 is TGTGCCAGTGCCCCTGACATCCGGCAGCCCCAGCATTTT. It is translated as CASAPDIRQPQHF.

The rearrangement links TRBV7-2 to TRBJ1-1, with D maybe TRBD1 (6 bases). The germline CDR1 and CDR2 sequences are SGHTA and FQGNSA. The ends were cut back, 5 bases at V and 1 base at J, with 14 bases in the middle. There are 15 residues in the CDR3. CDR3 DNA sequence: TGTGCCAGCAGCCTTTACACGACAGGGAACACTGAAGCTTTCTTT. Its protein product is CASSLYTTGNTEAFF.

V is TRBV7-2 and J is TRBJ1-6; the match to TRBD1 covers 7 bases. Germline V CDR1 and CDR2: SGHTA, FQGNSA. V lost 3 bases and J lost 9; bases outside the gene matches: 5. This CDR3 comprises 14 residues. CDR3 sequence (DNA): TGTGCCAGCAGCTTTAGGGGGCGAAGTTCACCCCTCCACTTT. Protein product: CASSFRGRSSPLHF. Full variable domain (remainder filled in from reference TRBV7-2 and TRBJ1-6): GAGVSQSPSNKVTEKGKDVELRCDPISGHTALYWYRQSLGQGLEFLIYFQGNSAPDKSGLPSDRFSAERTGGSVSTLTIQRTQQEDSAVYLCASSFRGRSSPLHFGNGTRLTVT.

The chain carries TRBV19 and TRBJ1-6; tentatively, D is TRBD1 (5 bases). Germline CDR1 reads LNHDA; CDR2 reads SQIVND (reference sequence). There are 14 residues in the CDR3. Trimming took off 6 bases at V and 13 bases at J, with 19 bases between the two ends. The CDR3 DNA reads as TGTGCCAGTAGGGAGGGAGAGGGACTTGGCCCCCTCCACTTT. Protein: CASREGEGLGPLHF.

The CDR3 is CASSQGGTEAFF. The CDR3 region has the DNA TGTGCCAGCAGCCAAGGAGGGACTGAAGCTTTCTTT. The rearrangement links TRBV14 to TRBJ1-1; no reliable D call. Trimming shortened V by 1 base and J by 5 bases, and 5 bases separated the two germline ends. In germline, CDR1 is SGHDN, CDR2 FVKESK. The CDR3 is 12 residues long.

The rearrangement uses TRBV14 and TRBJ2-5; 12 bases agree with TRBD2. The CDR3 loop spans 18 amino acids. Germline V gene lookup returns CDR1 SGHDN and CDR2 FVKESK. V lost 4 bases to trimming and J lost 3 bases; unmatched junction nucleotides: 12. In DNA, the CDR3 is TGTGCCAGCAGCCGGCTAGCGGGGGGGCGCCCGACCGAAGAGACCCAGTACTTC. Protein product: CASSRLAGGRPTEETQYF.

V usage is TRBV5-6 and J usage is TRBJ1-1; the D is unclear. Germline values: CDR1 SGHDT, CDR2 YYEEEE. Trimming left V 2 bases short and J 0 bases short, with 8 bases between. There are 14 residues in the CDR3. CDR3 bases: TGTGCCAGCAGCTTTCTGAGTATGAACACTGAAGCTTTCTTT. Its translation: CASSFLSMNTEAFF.

DNA of the CDR3: TGTGCCAGCAGCTTAGATCTCTATGGCTACACCTTC. It is translated as CASSLDLYGYTF. The chain joins TRBV7-9 to TRBJ1-2; D not certain. This CDR3 has 12 amino acids. V lost 1 base to trimming and J lost 4 bases, with 4 bases between them. Germline-derived CDR1 and CDR2 are SEHNR and FQNEAQ (reference sequence). The variable domain in full, with the rest retrieved from reference TRBV7-9 and TRBJ1-2, is DTGVSQNPRHKITKRGQNVTFRCDPISEHNRLYWYRQTLGQGPEFLTYFQNEAQLEKSRLLSDRFSAERPKGSFSTLEIQRTEQGDSAMYLCASSLDLYGYTFGSGTRLTVV.

J is TRBJ1-2 and V is TRBV12-5; D is unresolved. This CDR3 has 16 amino acids. Per the germline V gene, CDR1 is LGHNT and CDR2 is FRNRAP. The V and J ends lost 0 bases and 0 bases respectively, with 11 bases between them. CDR3 in amino acids: CASGLVLGQANYGYTF. The CDR3 region has the DNA TGTGCTAGTGGTTTGGTACTAGGGCAGGCTAACTATGGCTACACCTTC.

The rearrangement uses TRBV5-1 and TRBJ2-7; 12 nucleotides align to TRBD2. After removal of 3 bases from V and 4 bases from J, the junction contained 5 bases not matched to a gene. The CDR3 is 15 residues long. The V gene's germline CDR1 is SGHRS and CDR2 YFSETQ. In nucleotides, the CDR3 is TGCGCCAGCAGCTCCTCACTAGCGGGGGGTTACGAGCAGTACTTC. Protein sequence: CASSSSLAGGYEQYF.

V and J are TRBV27 and TRBJ1-1; D is unresolved. The CDR3 consists of 15 residues. CDR1 and CDR2 (germline): MNHEY, SMNVEV (reference sequence). V lost 3 bases and J lost 3, with 14 bases in between. This CDR3 is CASSFRETGDTEAFF. CDR3 DNA: TGTGCCAGCAGTTTCCGAGAGACCGGGGACACTGAAGCTTTCTTT.

CDR3 DNA sequence: TGTGCCAGCAGCATCCGCCCTAGCGGGGGGTCCTACGAGCAGTACTTC. Its translation: CASSIRPSGGSYEQYF. The chain joins TRBV13 to TRBJ2-7, with 11 bases lining up with TRBD2. The germline V gene encodes CDR1 PRHDT and CDR2 FYEKMQ (reference sequence). The junction had 7 bases not matched to a gene; V was cut back by 5 bases and J by 1 base. This CDR3 has 16 residues.

V usage is TRBV19 and J usage is TRBJ1-2; D is uncertain. Trimming shortened V by 3 bases and J by 1 base, and 3 bases separated the two germline ends. CDR1 LNHDA and CDR2 SQIVND come from the germline V gene (reference sequence). This CDR3 comprises 12 residues. CDR3 DNA: TGTGCCAGTAGTATTAGTAACTATGGCTACACCTTC. It codes for CASSISNYGYTF.